The 24 T cell receptor beta chains in this list originate from one sample, sequenced in a study of blood T cell repertoires in COVID-19. Some clones are missing from TCRdb's copy, which holds only in-frame ones; the method was immunoSEQ multiplex PCR. The sample lists 100,000 to 120,000 clones, around 84% occurring once. The sequenced sample consisted of peripheral blood. All receptors come from a man between 35 and 55 years old with acute or convalescent COVID-19.

The CDR3: CAITEDRRSEAFF. CDR3 bases: TGTGCCATCACCGAGGACAGGAGAAGCGAAGCTTTCTTT. The rearrangement links TRBV10-3 to TRBJ1-1, with 7 positions matching TRBD1. The CDR3 extends over 13 amino acids. Germline V gene data show CDR1 as ENHRY and CDR2 as SYGVKD. Losses at the gene ends were 7 bases for V and 8 bases for J; bases not matched to a gene: 10.

In nucleotides, the CDR3 is TGCGCCAGCAGCCAAGATTCACTAGCGTTGAGCGAGACCCAGTACTTC. Protein: CASSQDSLALSETQYF. V is TRBV4-3 and J is TRBJ2-5; TRBD2 aligns across 7 bases. J lost 5 bases, V lost 0 bases, and 9 bases had no gene match. Germline loops: CDR1 LGHNA, CDR2 YSLEER. CDR3 length: 16 amino acids.

The genes are TRBV6-6 and TRBJ2-7; the D gene is possibly TRBD2 (7 bases). The CDR3 sequence is 15 residues long. Germline V gene lookup returns CDR1 MNHNY and CDR2 SVGAGI (reference sequence). Trimming cost V 0 bases and J 2 bases, with 11 bases left between them. The CDR3 loop reads CASSYSGGPAYEQYF. Here the CDR3 DNA reads TGTGCCAGCAGTTACTCGGGGGGGCCGGCCTACGAGCAGTACTTC.

Written as DNA, the CDR3 is TGCGCCAGCAGCTTGGGGACATGGAGCAATCAGCCCCAGCATTTT. Amino acids: CASSLGTWSNQPQHF. V gene TRBV5-1 combines with J gene TRBJ1-5; tentative D call: TRBD1 (5 bases). The CDR3 loop spans 15 amino acids. From germline, CDR1 is SGHRS and CDR2 YFSETQ. V lost 0 bases to trimming and J lost 1 base, with 8 bases between them.

This clone came up a few times. The rearrangement links TRBV7-7 to TRBJ2-1; 10 bases are shared with TRBD1. Losses at the gene ends were 2 bases for V and 1 base for J; bases not matched to a gene: 17. CDR1 is SSHAT and CDR2 is FNYEAQ in the germline V gene (reference sequence). The CDR3 has 21 amino acids. The CDR3, as DNA: TGTGCCAGCAGCTTAAACCCCTGGGACAGGGGCGGTAAGGTTTCCTACAATGAGCAGTTCTTC. Protein product: CASSLNPWDRGGKVSYNEQFF. The whole variable domain, filled in from reference TRBV7-7 and TRBJ2-1, reads GAGVSQSPRYKVTKRGQDVTLRCDPISSHATLYWYQQALGQGPEFLTYFNYEAQPDKSGLPSDRFSAERPEGSISTLTIQRTEQRDSAMYRCASSLNPWDRGGKVSYNEQFFGPGTRLTVL.

This clone was recorded only once. The chain uses TRBV29-1 and TRBJ2-4; D is perhaps TRBD1 (6 bases). The CDR3 is made up of 15 amino acids. The V gene's germline CDR1 is SQVTM and CDR2 ANQGSEA. The V gene lost 4 bases and the J gene lost 0 bases, with 13 bases spanning the gap. For the CDR3, the DNA is TGCAGCGTTGTGGGGCAGGGGCTAGCCAAAAACATTCAGTACTTC. This translates into CSVVGQGLAKNIQYF.

The chain carries TRBV5-1 and TRBJ2-3; TRBD2 matches at 7 bases. With V trimmed by 4 bases and J by 2 bases, 10 bases remained unmatched. The germline gives CDR1 SGHRS, CDR2 YFSETQ. The length of the CDR3 is 16 residues. The CDR3 protein is CASSDRQRGNTDTQYF. The CDR3 bases are TGCGCCAGCAGCGATCGTCAGCGGGGAAACACAGATACGCAGTATTTT.

The chain carries TRBV27 and TRBJ2-7; 8 nucleotides agree with TRBD1. CDR1 and CDR2 (germline): MNHEY, SMNVEV (reference sequence). The CDR3 loop spans 14 amino acids. The J segment lost 0 bases and the V segment lost 3 bases, leaving 1 base of the junction unmatched. The CDR3 loop is CASSLTGASYEQYF. The CDR3 DNA sequence: TGTGCCAGCAGTTTGACAGGGGCCTCCTACGAGCAGTACTTC.

The chain couples TRBV14 to TRBJ2-7, with a weak D call TRBD2 (6 bases). Trimming took off 0 bases at V and 7 bases at J, with 10 bases between the two ends. CDR3 length: 13 residues. Germline CDR1 and CDR2: SGHDN and FVKESK. CDR3 loop: CASSQDPGEEQYF. CDR3 DNA sequence: TGTGCCAGCAGCCAAGATCCGGGGGAGGAGCAGTACTTC. Based on the CDR3 plus reference TRBV14 and TRBJ2-7, the full variable domain is EAGVTQFPSHSVIEKGQTVTLRCDPISGHDNLYWYRRVMGKEIKFLLHFVKESKQDESGMPNNRFLAERTGGTYSTLKVQPAELEDSGVYFCASSQDPGEEQYFGPGTRLTVT.

CDR3 sequence (DNA): TGTGCCACCAGCAATGCGACAGCCCAAGCCAAAAACATTCAGTACTTC. Amino acid sequence: CATSNATAQAKNIQYF. The chain combines TRBV15 with TRBJ2-4; a possible D gene is TRBD1 (5 bases). The CDR3 is 16 amino acids. Trimming took 4 bases from V and 0 from J, leaving 13 bases between them. Germline V gene sequence: CDR1 LNHNV, CDR2 YYDKDF (reference sequence).

The V gene is TRBV15, the J gene TRBJ2-3, with D tentatively TRBD1 (5 bases). The CDR3 spans 14 residues. Looked up from germline, CDR1 is LNHNV and CDR2 is YYDKDF (reference sequence). The ends were cut back, 5 bases at V and 0 bases at J, with 9 bases in the middle. The CDR3 loop is CATSFQGSTDTQYF. DNA of the CDR3: TGTGCCACCAGCTTTCAGGGTAGCACAGATACGCAGTATTTT.

This chain links TRBV5-4 with TRBJ2-3; the match to TRBD1 covers 9 bases. Germline CDR1 reads SGHNT; CDR2 reads YYREEE (reference sequence). The CDR3 totals 17 residues. Losses at the gene ends were 3 bases for V and 1 base for J; bases not matched to a gene: 9. CDR3 amino acids: CASSSATGGAGTDTQYF. The CDR3 DNA is TGTGCCAGCAGCTCAGCCACAGGGGGCGCGGGCACAGATACGCAGTATTTT. The variable domain in full, with the rest retrieved from reference TRBV5-4 and TRBJ2-3, is ETGVTQSPTHLIKTRGQQVTLRCSSQSGHNTVSWYQQALGQGPQFIFQYYREEENGRGNFPPRFSGLQFPNYSSELNVNALELDDSALYLCASSSATGGAGTDTQYFGPGTRLTVL.

V and J are TRBV7-2 and TRBJ2-1; perhaps TRBD2 as D (7 bases). From germline, CDR1 is SGHTA and CDR2 FQGNSA. The CDR3 is 15 amino acids. V lost 0 bases and J 7 bases, leaving 13 bases between the germline ends. CDR3 bases: TGTGCCAGCAGCTTAGCGGGGGGGCGTTTTAATGAGCAGTTCTTC. Translated, it gives CASSLAGGRFNEQFF.

This clone was seen a few times. In DNA form, the CDR3 reads TGTGCCAGCAGCTTAGAATGGTGGAGTGAGCAGTTCTTC. The encoded protein is CASSLEWWSEQFF. V is TRBV11-2 and J is TRBJ2-1; D unclear. Germline CDR1 reads SGHAT; CDR2 reads FQNNGV. Trimming removed 0 bases at V and 9 bases at J, with 9 bases between. CDR3 length equals 13 residues.

Only a few counts were recorded for this clone. This chain joins TRBV9 and TRBJ2-7; D is perhaps TRBD2 (5 bases). The length of the CDR3 is 15 residues. Germline V gene lookup returns CDR1 SGDLS and CDR2 YYNGEE. Trimming left V 0 bases short and J 5 bases short, with 15 bases between. CDR3 bases: TGTGCCAGCAGCGTAGCGGGGAATCAGGTCGACGAGCAGTACTTC. As protein: CASSVAGNQVDEQYF.

A single count supports this clone. The gene calls are TRBV5-1 and TRBJ1-2, with 7 bases fitting TRBD1. In germline, CDR1 is SGHRS, CDR2 YFSETQ. The ends lost 4 bases at V and 6 bases at J; junction bases unmatched: 9. There are 14 residues in the CDR3. For the CDR3, the DNA is TGCGCCAGCAGCCTGGACAGGTCCTATGATGGCTACACCTTC. It yields the protein CASSLDRSYDGYTF.

This clone was detected only a few times. The gene calls are TRBV9 and TRBJ2-3, with TRBD1 as a possible D gene (5 bases). Germline V gene data show CDR1 as SGDLS and CDR2 as YYNGEE. The V end lost 0 bases, the J end lost 3 bases, and 14 bases lay between the germline ends. The CDR3 totals 16 residues. Written as DNA, the CDR3 is TGTGCCAGCAGCGTAGGTGGGGCGCAAGGGACAGATACGCAGTATTTT. Its protein is CASSVGGAQGTDTQYF.

V gene TRBV27 combines with J gene TRBJ2-1; 10 nucleotides align to TRBD2. V lost 3 bases and J lost 9; bases outside the gene matches: 8. The V gene's germline CDR1 is MNHEY and CDR2 SMNVEV (reference sequence). This CDR3 has 15 amino acids. This CDR3 is CASSFGLAGAVEQFF. Written as DNA, the CDR3 is TGTGCCAGCAGTTTTGGTCTAGCGGGGGCCGTTGAGCAGTTCTTC.

This chain connects TRBV13 to TRBJ1-3; D gene uncertain. Trimming removed 5 bases from V and 4 bases from J, with 15 bases in between. The CDR3 runs 15 residues. Germline V gene sequence: CDR1 PRHDT, CDR2 FYEKMQ (reference sequence). The CDR3: CASSHYSRLGNTIYF. CDR3 DNA sequence: TGTGCCAGCAGCCATTATTCGCGGCTCGGAAACACCATATATTTT.

The chain is built from TRBV11-2 and TRBJ2-3; TRBD2 might be the D (5 bases). Trimming took 1 base from V and 6 from J, leaving 14 bases between them. Germline V gives CDR1 SGHAT, CDR2 FQNNGV. This CDR3 comprises 15 residues. CDR3 coding DNA: TGTGCCAGCAGCTTAGCTGTCGGGGTTTCGGATACGCAGTATTTT. Translating it yields CASSLAVGVSDTQYF.

The chain joins TRBV6-2 or TRBV6-3 to TRBJ2-1; D is undetermined. The CDR3 contains 14 residues. With 2 bases removed from V and 5 bases from J, the gap between germline ends came to 10 bases. Looked up from germline, CDR1 is MNHEY and CDR2 is SVGEGT. The CDR3 bases are TGTGCCAGCAGTTACCGGCGGAATAACAATGAGCAGTTCTTC. As protein: CASSYRRNNNEQFF.

This clone was seen a few times. The chain joins TRBV12-5 to TRBJ2-3, with D perhaps matching TRBD1 (5 bases). CDR1 LGHNT and CDR2 FRNRAP come from the germline V gene. V lost 1 base and J lost 1, with 12 bases in between. This CDR3 region has 16 residues. CDR3 region: CASGLGGRAGTDTQYF. DNA of the CDR3: TGTGCTAGTGGTTTGGGAGGCAGGGCTGGCACAGATACGCAGTATTTT.

The chain uses TRBV6-5 and TRBJ2-7; the D is unclear. CDR1 MNHEY and CDR2 SVGAGI come from the germline V gene. The CDR3 spans 14 residues. Trimming pared 5 bases from V and 3 bases from J, leaving 14 bases between. The CDR3 DNA reads as TGTGCCAGCAGTCGTACCGTACAAGACTACGAGCAGTACTTC. This translates into CASSRTVQDYEQYF.

The CDR3 DNA follows: TGTGCCAGCAGACACGACAGGGCAGCGAACACCGGGGAGCTGTTTTTT. Translation: CASRHDRAANTGELFF. This sequence joins TRBV3-1 (or the pseudogene TRBV3-2) and TRBJ2-2, with 7 bases fitting TRBD1. The trim removed 6 bases at V and 0 bases at J, leaving 7 bases unmatched. CDR3 size: 16 residues. Germline CDR1 reads LGHDT; CDR2 reads YNNKEL (reference sequence).